Given below is one TCR beta chain in context. The CDR3 is 17 amino acids. Germline V gene sequence: CDR1 SGHNT, CDR2 YYREEE (reference sequence). Trimming removed 0 bases from V and 2 bases from J; junction bases left unmatched: 5. The data are from a study of blood T cell repertoires in COVID-19. Turning to the study itself: Researchers got acute and convalescent COVID-19 samples from the United States, Italy and Spain.

Study processing details: Estimates of nucleated cell counts were drawn from the amplification of reference gene primers. TCRdb's table, derived via immunoSEQ multiplex PCR, lists solely in-frame clones and lacks some. The DNA gave D and trimming, while V, J and clone size come from that table. The data show around 110,000 clones, about 80% seen once. This sequence joins TRBV5-4 and TRBJ2-3; 11 bases line up with TRBD2. The sequencing input was peripheral blood. The sequence was collected from a man between 65 and 85 years old with acute or convalescent COVID-19. CDR3 protein: CASSLVLAGGLTDTQYF. CDR3 bases: TGTGCCAGCAGCTTGGTTCTAGCGGGGGGACTCACAGATACGCAGTATTTT. Full variable domain (missing parts from reference TRBV5-4 and TRBJ2-3): ETGVTQSPTHLIKTRGQQVTLRCSSQSGHNTVSWYQQALGQGPQFIFQYYREEENGRGNFPPRFSGLQFPNYSSELNVNALELDDSALYLCASSLVLAGGLTDTQYFGPGTRLTVL.